This T cell receptor beta chain was identified during a study of CD8 T cells in ankylosing spondylitis. The study, taken as a whole, reports: Some of the motif variants had earlier been found in reactive arthritis patients' fluid and blood. Reportedly, matched ankylosing spondylitis synovial fluid was significantly enriched for disease-linked clones.

As the method for making TCR beta libraries, quantitative 5'-RACE with molecular barcodes was used. MiXCR was run by TCRdb on the 5' RACE reads, yielding one entry per CDR3 protein. The table lists roughly 180,000 distinct CDR3 sequences, 9.8% of them singletons. There are many counts of this clonotype. Its antigen is not known. This TCR was sampled from a female donor with ankylosing spondylitis or in good health (not recorded which). The sample consisted of blood, either unsorted or a sorted T cell fraction (not recorded which).

The CDR3 spells CASSYGLAGTQETQYF. CDR3 nucleotides: TGCGCCAGCAGCTACGGACTAGCGGGGACCCAAGAGACCCAGTACTTC. V gene TRBV5-1 combines with J gene TRBJ2-5, with 12 bases that match TRBD2. V was clipped by 3 bases and J by 1 base; unmatched bases: 4. Germline values: CDR1 SGHRS, CDR2 YFSETQ. This CDR3 region has 16 residues.